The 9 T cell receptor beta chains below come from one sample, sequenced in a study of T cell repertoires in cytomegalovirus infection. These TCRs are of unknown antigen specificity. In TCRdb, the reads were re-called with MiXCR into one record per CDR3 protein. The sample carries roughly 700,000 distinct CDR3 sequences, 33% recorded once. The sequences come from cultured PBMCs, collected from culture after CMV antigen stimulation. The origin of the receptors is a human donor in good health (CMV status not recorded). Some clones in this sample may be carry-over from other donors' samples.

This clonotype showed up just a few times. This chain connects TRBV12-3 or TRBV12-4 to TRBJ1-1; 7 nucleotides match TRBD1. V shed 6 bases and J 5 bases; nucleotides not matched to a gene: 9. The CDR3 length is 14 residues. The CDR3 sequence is CASSPTGQRTEAFF. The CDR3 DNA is TGTGCCAGCAGCCCGACAGGGCAGAGGACTGAAGCTTTCTTT.

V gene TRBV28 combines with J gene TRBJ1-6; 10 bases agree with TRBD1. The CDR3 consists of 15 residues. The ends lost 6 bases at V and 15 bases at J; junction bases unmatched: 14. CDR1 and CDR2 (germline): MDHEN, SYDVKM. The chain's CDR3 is CASRTDRGPSLVLHF. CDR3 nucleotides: TGTGCCAGCAGGACCGACAGGGGGCCTTCTCTGGTCCTCCACTTT. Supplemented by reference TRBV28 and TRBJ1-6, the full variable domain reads DVKVTQSSRYLVKRTGEKVFLECVQDMDHENMFWYRQDPGLGLRLIYFSYDVKMKEKGDIPEGYSVSREKKERFSLILESASTNQTSMYLCASRTDRGPSLVLHFGNGTRLTVT.

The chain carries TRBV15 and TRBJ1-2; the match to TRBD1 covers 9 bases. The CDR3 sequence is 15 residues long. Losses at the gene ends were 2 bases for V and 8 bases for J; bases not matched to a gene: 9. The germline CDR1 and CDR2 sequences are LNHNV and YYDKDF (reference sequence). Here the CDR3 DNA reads TGTGCCACCAGCAGAAACCCGGGACAGGGCTCGGGCTACACCTTC. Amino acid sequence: CATSRNPGQGSGYTF.

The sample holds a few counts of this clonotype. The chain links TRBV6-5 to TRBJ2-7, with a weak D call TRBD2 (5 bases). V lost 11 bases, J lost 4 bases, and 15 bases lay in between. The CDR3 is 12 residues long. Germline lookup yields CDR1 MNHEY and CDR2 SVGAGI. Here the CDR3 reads CAVGGAFYEQYF. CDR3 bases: TGTGCCGTAGGAGGAGCCTTTTACGAGCAGTACTTC.

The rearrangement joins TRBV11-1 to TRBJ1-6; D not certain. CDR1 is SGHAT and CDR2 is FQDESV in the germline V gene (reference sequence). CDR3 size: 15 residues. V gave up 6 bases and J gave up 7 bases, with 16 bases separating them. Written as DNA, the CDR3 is TGTGCCAGCAGTTACCAACTTGCGCCGAATTCACCCCTCCACTTT. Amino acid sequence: CASSYQLAPNSPLHF.

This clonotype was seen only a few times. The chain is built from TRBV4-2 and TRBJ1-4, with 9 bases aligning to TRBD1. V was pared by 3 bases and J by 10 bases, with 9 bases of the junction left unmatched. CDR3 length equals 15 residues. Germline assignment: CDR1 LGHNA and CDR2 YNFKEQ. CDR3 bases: TGTGCCAGCAGCCAGGTCCCGGGACAGGGCGGAAAACTGTTTTTT. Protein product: CASSQVPGQGGKLFF.

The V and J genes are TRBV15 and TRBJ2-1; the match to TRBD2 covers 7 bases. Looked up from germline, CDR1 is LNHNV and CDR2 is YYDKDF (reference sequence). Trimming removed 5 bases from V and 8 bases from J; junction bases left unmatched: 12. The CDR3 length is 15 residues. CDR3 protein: CATSGPSSGGDEQFF. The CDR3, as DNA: TGTGCCACCAGCGGCCCCTCTAGCGGCGGGGATGAGCAGTTCTTC.

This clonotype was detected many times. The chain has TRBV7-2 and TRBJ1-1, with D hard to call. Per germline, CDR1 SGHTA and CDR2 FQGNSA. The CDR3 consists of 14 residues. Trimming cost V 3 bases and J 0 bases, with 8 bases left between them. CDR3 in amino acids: CASSFTLMNTEAFF. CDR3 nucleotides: TGTGCCAGCAGCTTTACACTGATGAACACTGAAGCTTTCTTT.

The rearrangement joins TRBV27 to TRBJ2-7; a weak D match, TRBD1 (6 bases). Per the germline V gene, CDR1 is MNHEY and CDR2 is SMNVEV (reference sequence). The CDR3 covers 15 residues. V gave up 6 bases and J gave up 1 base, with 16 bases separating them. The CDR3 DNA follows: TGTGCCAGCAGATCCCTAGGGGGATCATCCTACGAGCAGTACTTC. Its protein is CASRSLGGSSYEQYF.